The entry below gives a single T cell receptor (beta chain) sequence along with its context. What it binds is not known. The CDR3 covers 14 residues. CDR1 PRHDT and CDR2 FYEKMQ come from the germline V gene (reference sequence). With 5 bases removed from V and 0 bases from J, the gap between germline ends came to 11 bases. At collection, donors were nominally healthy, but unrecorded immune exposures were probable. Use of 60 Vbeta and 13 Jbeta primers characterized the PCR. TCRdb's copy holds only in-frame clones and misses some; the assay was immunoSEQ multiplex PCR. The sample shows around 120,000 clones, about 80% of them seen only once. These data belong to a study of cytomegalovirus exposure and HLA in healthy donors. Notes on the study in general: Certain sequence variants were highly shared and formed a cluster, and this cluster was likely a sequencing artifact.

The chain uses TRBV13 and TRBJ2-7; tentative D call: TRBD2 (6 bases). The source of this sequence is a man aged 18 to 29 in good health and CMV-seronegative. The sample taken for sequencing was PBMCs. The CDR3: CASSRGLNSYEQYF. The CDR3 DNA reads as TGTGCCAGCAGCCGCGGACTAAACTCCTACGAGCAGTACTTC.